The TCR beta chain under discussion was sequenced for a study of shared clonotypes between healthy human individuals. Germline CDR1 and CDR2: SGHNT and YYREEE (reference sequence). V lost 2 bases and J 6 bases, leaving 14 bases between the germline ends. CDR3 size: 14 residues. Worth noting for this clone: Its antigen is unidentified.

Profiling relied on immunoSEQ multiplex PCR, and the TCRdb table lists in-frame clones only, not all of them. Here the sample spans approximately 980,000 clones, over 60% being singletons. Overall study findings and caveats: The study found about 5% of naive CD4 clonotypes shared across a few donors. Naive subsets tended to show greater estimated richness than memory subsets. In contrast to clonotypes shared by all four donors, non-shared clonotypes had lower generation probabilities.

CD4+ cell separation produced CD45RA+ naive and CD45RA-negative memory subsets. The source material was memory CD4+ T cells sorted from blood. Subset meaning: CD45RA-negative fraction. This sequence originates from a man between 18 and 35 years old in good health. The rearrangement joins TRBV5-4 to TRBJ1-2; no definite D call. CDR3 region: CASSFPVPTDGYTF. CDR3 DNA: TGTGCCAGCAGCTTCCCAGTGCCGACCGATGGCTACACCTTC.